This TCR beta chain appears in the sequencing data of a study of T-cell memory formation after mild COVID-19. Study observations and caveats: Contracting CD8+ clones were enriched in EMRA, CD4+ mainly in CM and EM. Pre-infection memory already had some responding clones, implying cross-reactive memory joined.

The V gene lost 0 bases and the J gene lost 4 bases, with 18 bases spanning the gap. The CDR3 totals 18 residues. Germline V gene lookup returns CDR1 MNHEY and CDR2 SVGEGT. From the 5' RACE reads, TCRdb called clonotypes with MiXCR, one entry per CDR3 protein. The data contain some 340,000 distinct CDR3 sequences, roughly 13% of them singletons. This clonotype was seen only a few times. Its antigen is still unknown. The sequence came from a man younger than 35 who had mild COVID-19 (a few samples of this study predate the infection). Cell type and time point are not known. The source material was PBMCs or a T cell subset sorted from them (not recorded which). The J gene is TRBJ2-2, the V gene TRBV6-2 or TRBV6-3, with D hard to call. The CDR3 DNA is TGTGCCAGCAGTTACTCGAGACTCATGTGGGATCGCACCGGGGAGCTGTTTTTT. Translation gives CASSYSRLMWDRTGELFF.